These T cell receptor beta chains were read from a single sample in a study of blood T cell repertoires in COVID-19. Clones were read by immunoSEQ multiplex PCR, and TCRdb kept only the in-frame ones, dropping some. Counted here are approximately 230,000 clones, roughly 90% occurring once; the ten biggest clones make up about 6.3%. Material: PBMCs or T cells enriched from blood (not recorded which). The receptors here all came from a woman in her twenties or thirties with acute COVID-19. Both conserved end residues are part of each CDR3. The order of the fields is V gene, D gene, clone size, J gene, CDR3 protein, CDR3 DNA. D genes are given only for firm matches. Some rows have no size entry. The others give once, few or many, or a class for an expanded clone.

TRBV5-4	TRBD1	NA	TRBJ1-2	CASRHAGTGLLGGYTF	TGTGCCAGCCGACACGCCGGGACAGGCCTACTGGGTGGCTACACCTTC
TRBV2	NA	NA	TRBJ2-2	CASSEALRRNTGELFF	TGTGCCAGCAGTGAGGCGTTGCGGCGGAACACCGGGGAGCTGTTTTTT
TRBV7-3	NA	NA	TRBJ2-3	CASSGAGDTQYF	TGTGCCAGCAGCGGAGCCGGGGATACGCAGTATTTT
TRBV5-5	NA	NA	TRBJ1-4	CASSKDTILTGGNEKLFF	TGTGCCAGCAGCAAAGATACTATATTGACAGGAGGAAATGAAAAACTGTTTTTT
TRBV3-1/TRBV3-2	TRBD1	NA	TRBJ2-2	CASSQAGQGPNTGELFF	TGTGCCAGCAGCCAGGCAGGACAGGGACCAAACACCGGGGAGCTGTTTTTT
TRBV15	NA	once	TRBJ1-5	CATSRDLLYQPQHF	TGTGCCACCAGCAGAGATCTCCTTTATCAGCCCCAGCATTTT
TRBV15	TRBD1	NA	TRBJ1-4	CATSRDLDRDNEKLFF	TGTGCCACCAGCAGAGATCTTGACAGGGATAATGAAAAACTGTTTTTT
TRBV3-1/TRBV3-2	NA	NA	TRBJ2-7	CASPKVYEQYF	TGTGCCAGCCCTAAAGTTTACGAGCAGTACTTC
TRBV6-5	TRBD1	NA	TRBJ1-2	CASSLGTVSGGYTF	TGTGCCAGCAGTCTCGGGACAGTCTCTGGAGGCTACACCTTC
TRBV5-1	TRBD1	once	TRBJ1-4	CASSSLGQAGEKLFF	TGCGCCAGCAGCTCTCTCGGACAGGCAGGGGAAAAACTGTTTTTT